The entry that follows covers one T cell receptor (beta chain) sequence. Sequencing used immunoSEQ multiplex PCR; TCRdb keeps in-frame clones, though not all of them. The sample carries about 2.2 million clones, around 93% recorded once. The V and J ends lost 2 bases and 3 bases respectively, with 16 bases between them. The CDR3 consists of 16 residues. Germline CDR1 reads SGDLS; CDR2 reads YYNGEE. The sample originates from a study of shared clonotypes between healthy human individuals. Naive CD8 cells comprised CD45RO-negative, CCR7-positively selected cells, excluding terminally differentiated effector memory CD45RA+ cells.

Sequencing was done on a sample of naive CD8+ T cells from PBMCs. This chain connects TRBV9 to TRBJ2-3; D remains unclear. The receptor comes from a man aged 18 to 29 in good health. Some clones in this sample may be carry-over from other donors' samples. The CDR3 coding sequence is TGTGCCAGCAGCGTTGGAGTTACGAAAAAGACAGATACGCAGTATTTT. Its protein is CASSVGVTKKTDTQYF.